Listed below are T cell receptor beta chains from one sample, sequenced in a study of blood T cell repertoires in COVID-19. The table came from immunoSEQ multiplex PCR; TCRdb's copy has only in-frame clones and leaves some out. Of some 500,000 clones in the sample, less than 90% were seen once. The sequenced sample consisted of peripheral blood. Source of these receptors: a woman in her forties or fifties with COVID-19, enrolled during active disease. CDR3s include the opening cysteine and the closing phenylalanine or tryptophan. D genes are given only for firm matches. Rows may omit the clone size; those that give it use once, few, many or a size class.

size	V	D	J	CDR3	DNA
.	TRBV7-9	.	TRBJ1-5	CASSAPGTPQHF	TGTGCCAGCAGCGCCCCCGGGACTCCCCAGCATTTT
once	TRBV28	.	TRBJ1-4	CASSTARTSNEKLFF	TGTGCCAGCAGTACCGCGCGAACTTCTAATGAAAAACTGTTTTTT
.	TRBV27	.	TRBJ2-3	CASSSGDTQYF	TGTGCCAGCAGTTCAGGAGATACGCAGTATTTT
.	TRBV2	TRBD2	TRBJ2-4	CASRPLGSGGLSAKNIQYF	TGTGCCAGCAGACCCCTCGGTAGCGGGGGGTTATCGGCCAAAAACATTCAGTACTTC
.	TRBV24-1	TRBD2	TRBJ2-1	CATSDWTSGTYNEQFF	TGTGCCACCAGTGATTGGACTAGCGGGACCTACAATGAGCAGTTCTTC
once	TRBV5-1	.	TRBJ1-6	CASSLSGAPGDSPLHF	TGCGCCAGCAGCTTATCCGGGGCCCCGGGGGATTCACCCCTCCACTTT
.	TRBV29-1	TRBD2	TRBJ2-1	CSVEGGPAGGRSSYNEQFF	TGCAGCGTTGAAGGAGGCCCAGCGGGGGGCCGCAGCTCCTACAATGAGCAGTTCTTC
.	TRBV19	.	TRBJ1-5	CASSGGLGRGSNQPQHF	TGTGCCAGTAGTGGGGGACTCGGGAGGGGAAGCAATCAGCCCCAGCATTTT
.	TRBV30	.	TRBJ1-5	CAWSDRASSGNQPQHF	TGTGCCTGGAGTGACCGGGCCTCTAGCGGCAATCAGCCCCAGCATTTT
.	TRBV19	TRBD1	TRBJ1-3	CASSTQGAGNTIYF	TGTGCCAGTAGTACCCAGGGGGCTGGAAACACCATATATTTT
.	TRBV4-1	TRBD1	TRBJ2-7	CASSQTGGPYEQYF	TGCGCCAGCAGCCAAACAGGGGGACCCTACGAGCAGTACTTC
.	TRBV5-4	TRBD1	TRBJ1-4	CASSLDRGSEKLFF	TGTGCCAGCAGCTTGGACAGGGGAAGTGAAAAACTGTTTTTT
.	TRBV7-9	TRBD1	TRBJ1-4	CASSRQGEATNEKLFF	TGTGCCAGCAGCCGACAGGGGGAGGCAACTAATGAAAAACTGTTTTTT
.	TRBV2	.	TRBJ2-1	CASSEDSSYNEQFF	TGTGCCAGCAGTGAAGACAGCTCCTACAATGAGCAGTTCTTC
.	TRBV10-2	TRBD1	TRBJ1-1	CASRQSPGQTNTEAFF	TGCGCCAGCCGTCAATCTCCGGGACAGACGAACACTGAAGCTTTCTTT
.	TRBV5-1	.	TRBJ2-7	CASSDSIAGMAREQYF	TGCGCCAGCAGCGATTCCATCGCAGGGATGGCGCGCGAGCAGTACTTC
.	TRBV5-5	.	TRBJ1-1	CASSDETGSSRAFF	TGTGCCAGCAGCGATGAAACGGGGTCCAGTAGAGCTTTCTTT
few	TRBV7-2	.	TRBJ2-3	CASSLGRSTDTQYF	TGTGCCAGCAGCTTAGGGAGATCCACAGATACGCAGTATTTT
.	TRBV6-5	TRBD2	TRBJ2-3	CASSWERGVKDTQYF	TGTGCCAGCAGTTGGGAGCGGGGGGTAAAAGATACGCAGTATTTT
.	TRBV7-2	.	TRBJ1-4	CASSTSGALFEKLFF	TGTGCCAGCAGCACCTCAGGGGCCCTTTTTGAAAAACTGTTTTTT
.	TRBV5-6	TRBD1	TRBJ2-2	CASSLAGGDTGELFF	TGTGCCAGCAGCTTGGCAGGGGGCGACACCGGGGAGCTGTTTTTT
.	TRBV19	TRBD1	TRBJ2-3	CASRQTGDGTDTQYF	TGTGCCAGTAGACAGACAGGGGACGGCACAGATACGCAGTATTTT
.	TRBV6-5	.	TRBJ2-1	CASSYSSRDNQFF	TGTGCCAGCAGTTACTCGTCACGGGACAATCAGTTCTTC